The 6 T cell receptor beta chains listed next were all sequenced from one sample in a study of blood T cells in healthy people across ages. A second PCR, run for roughly 6 to 11 cycles, used a sample-barcoded 5' primer plus a J-beta primer mix. TCRdb called the 5' RACE reads again in MiXCR, with one record for every CDR3 protein. Among 1.5 million to 1.9 million distinct CDR3 sequences listed, roughly two fifths were seen once. Sequencing input: blood. These receptors were taken from a woman aged 18-29 years in good health.

This clonotype was detected only a few times. The chain links TRBV20-1 to TRBJ1-2, with D hard to call. The CDR3 spans 18 residues. V was shortened by 2 bases and J by 4 bases, with 26 bases between the two germline ends. Germline V gives CDR1 DFQATT, CDR2 SNEGSKA (reference sequence). CDR3 protein: CSARFSGDPISGSYGYTF. CDR3 nucleotides: TGCAGTGCTAGATTTTCCGGAGACCCGATAAGTGGTAGCTATGGCTACACCTTC.

The table lists this clonotype with a few counts. The chain joins TRBV12-3 or TRBV12-4 to TRBJ1-2; 9 bases line up with TRBD1. The J segment lost 2 bases and the V segment lost 5 bases, leaving 9 bases of the junction unmatched. CDR3 length: 16 residues. The CDR3 sequence is CASSPRGTGTNYGYTF. The CDR3, as DNA: TGTGCCAGCAGTCCGCGCGGGACAGGGACGAACTATGGCTACACCTTC.

The rearrangement links TRBV9 to TRBJ2-7; TRBD1 agrees at 7 bases. The CDR3 consists of 14 residues. Trimming took 3 bases from V and 4 from J; bases not matched to a gene: 7. The germline V gene encodes CDR1 SGDLS and CDR2 YYNGEE. The CDR3 nucleotides are TGTGCCAGCAGCGAAAGGGACAGAACTTACGAGCAGTACTTC. This gives the protein CASSERDRTYEQYF.

The chain employs TRBV6-2 or TRBV6-3 and TRBJ2-1, with 15 bases identical to TRBD2. The end of the DNA aligns better with TRBJ2-7, so the J call may be wrong. The CDR3 consists of 16 residues. CDR1 and CDR2 from the germline V gene are MNHEY and SVGEGT. The CDR3 sequence: CASSAAGTSGRNEQYF. CDR3 DNA: TGTGCCAGCAGCGCCGCCGGGACTAGCGGGAGGAATGAGCAGTACTTC.

The J gene is TRBJ1-2, the V gene TRBV20-1; weak D call: TRBD1 (5 bases). The CDR3 sequence is 14 residues long. V lost 0 bases and J lost 2, with 10 bases in between. The germline CDR1 and CDR2 sequences are DFQATT and SNEGSKA (reference sequence). The CDR3, as DNA: TGCAGTGCTAGAGAGGGGTGGGGGAACTATGGCTACACCTTC. Protein: CSAREGWGNYGYTF.

Many counts were recorded for this clonotype. One end of the junction fails to match germline, which may point to a read error. J is TRBJ1-1 and V is TRBV5-1; D possibly corresponds to TRBD1 (6 bases). Germline V gene data show CDR1 as SGHRS and CDR2 as YFSETQ. CDR3 length: 13 residues. The CDR3 sequence: CASSLGGTTEAFF. CDR3 nucleotide sequence: TGTGCCAGCAGTTTAGGGGGGACAACTGAAGCTTTCTTT.